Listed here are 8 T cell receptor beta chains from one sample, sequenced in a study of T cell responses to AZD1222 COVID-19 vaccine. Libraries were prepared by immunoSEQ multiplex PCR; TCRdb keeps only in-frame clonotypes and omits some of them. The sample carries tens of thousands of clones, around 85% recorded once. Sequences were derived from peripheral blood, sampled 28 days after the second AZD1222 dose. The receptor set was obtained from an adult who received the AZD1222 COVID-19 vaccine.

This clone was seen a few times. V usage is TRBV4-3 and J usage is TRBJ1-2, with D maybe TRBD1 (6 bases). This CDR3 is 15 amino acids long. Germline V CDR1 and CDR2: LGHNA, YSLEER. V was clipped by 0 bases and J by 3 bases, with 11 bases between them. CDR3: CASSQDSTGYYGYTF. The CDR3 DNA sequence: TGCGCCAGCAGCCAAGATTCCACAGGGTACTATGGCTACACCTTC.

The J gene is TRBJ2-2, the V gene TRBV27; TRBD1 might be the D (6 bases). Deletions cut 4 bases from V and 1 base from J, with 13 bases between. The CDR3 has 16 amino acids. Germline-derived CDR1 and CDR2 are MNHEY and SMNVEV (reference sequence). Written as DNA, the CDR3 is TGTGCCAGCAGTTCTTACAGGGATCGGAACACCGGGGAGCTGTTTTTT. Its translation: CASSSYRDRNTGELFF.

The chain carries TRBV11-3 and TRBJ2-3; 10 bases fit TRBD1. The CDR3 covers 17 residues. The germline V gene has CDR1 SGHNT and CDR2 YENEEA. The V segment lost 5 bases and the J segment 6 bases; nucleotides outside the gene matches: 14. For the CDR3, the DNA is TGTGCCAGCAGCAGATCCGGACAGGGGGTAACGGGGGATACGCAGTATTTT. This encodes CASSRSGQGVTGDTQYF.

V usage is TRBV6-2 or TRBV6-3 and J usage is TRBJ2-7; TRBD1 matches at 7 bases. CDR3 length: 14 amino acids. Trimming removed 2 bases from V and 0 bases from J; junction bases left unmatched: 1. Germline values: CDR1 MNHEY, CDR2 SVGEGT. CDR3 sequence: CASSYGTASYEQYF. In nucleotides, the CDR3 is TGTGCCAGCAGTTACGGGACAGCCTCCTACGAGCAGTACTTC.

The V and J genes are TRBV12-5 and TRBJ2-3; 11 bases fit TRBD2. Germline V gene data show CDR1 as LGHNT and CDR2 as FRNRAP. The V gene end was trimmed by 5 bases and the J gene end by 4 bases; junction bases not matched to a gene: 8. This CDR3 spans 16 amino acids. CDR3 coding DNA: TGTGCTAGTGGTCGCCAAACTAGCGGGAGCGCAGATACGCAGTATTTT. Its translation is CASGRQTSGSADTQYF.

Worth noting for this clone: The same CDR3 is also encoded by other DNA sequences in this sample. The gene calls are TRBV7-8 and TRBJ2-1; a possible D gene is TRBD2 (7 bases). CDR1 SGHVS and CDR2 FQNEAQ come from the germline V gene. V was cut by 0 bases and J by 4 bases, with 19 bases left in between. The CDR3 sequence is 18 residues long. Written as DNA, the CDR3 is TGTGCCAGCAGCTTAGCGGGTGGAGGGGGGGGCCCGTACAATGAGCAGTTCTTC. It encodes CASSLAGGGGGPYNEQFF.

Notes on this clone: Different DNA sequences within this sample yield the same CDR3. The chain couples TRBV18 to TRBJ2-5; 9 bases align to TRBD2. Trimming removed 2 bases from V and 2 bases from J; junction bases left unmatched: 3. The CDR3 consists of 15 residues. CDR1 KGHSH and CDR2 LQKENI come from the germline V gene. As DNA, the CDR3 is TGTGCCAGCTCACCAAGACTAGCGGTACAAGAGACCCAGTACTTC. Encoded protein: CASSPRLAVQETQYF.

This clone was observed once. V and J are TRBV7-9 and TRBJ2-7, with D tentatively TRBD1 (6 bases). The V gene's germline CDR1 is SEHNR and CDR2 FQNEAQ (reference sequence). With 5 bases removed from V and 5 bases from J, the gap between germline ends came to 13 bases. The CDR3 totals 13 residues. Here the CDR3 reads CASSEDNRDEQYF. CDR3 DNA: TGTGCCAGCAGCGAAGATAACAGGGACGAGCAGTACTTC.